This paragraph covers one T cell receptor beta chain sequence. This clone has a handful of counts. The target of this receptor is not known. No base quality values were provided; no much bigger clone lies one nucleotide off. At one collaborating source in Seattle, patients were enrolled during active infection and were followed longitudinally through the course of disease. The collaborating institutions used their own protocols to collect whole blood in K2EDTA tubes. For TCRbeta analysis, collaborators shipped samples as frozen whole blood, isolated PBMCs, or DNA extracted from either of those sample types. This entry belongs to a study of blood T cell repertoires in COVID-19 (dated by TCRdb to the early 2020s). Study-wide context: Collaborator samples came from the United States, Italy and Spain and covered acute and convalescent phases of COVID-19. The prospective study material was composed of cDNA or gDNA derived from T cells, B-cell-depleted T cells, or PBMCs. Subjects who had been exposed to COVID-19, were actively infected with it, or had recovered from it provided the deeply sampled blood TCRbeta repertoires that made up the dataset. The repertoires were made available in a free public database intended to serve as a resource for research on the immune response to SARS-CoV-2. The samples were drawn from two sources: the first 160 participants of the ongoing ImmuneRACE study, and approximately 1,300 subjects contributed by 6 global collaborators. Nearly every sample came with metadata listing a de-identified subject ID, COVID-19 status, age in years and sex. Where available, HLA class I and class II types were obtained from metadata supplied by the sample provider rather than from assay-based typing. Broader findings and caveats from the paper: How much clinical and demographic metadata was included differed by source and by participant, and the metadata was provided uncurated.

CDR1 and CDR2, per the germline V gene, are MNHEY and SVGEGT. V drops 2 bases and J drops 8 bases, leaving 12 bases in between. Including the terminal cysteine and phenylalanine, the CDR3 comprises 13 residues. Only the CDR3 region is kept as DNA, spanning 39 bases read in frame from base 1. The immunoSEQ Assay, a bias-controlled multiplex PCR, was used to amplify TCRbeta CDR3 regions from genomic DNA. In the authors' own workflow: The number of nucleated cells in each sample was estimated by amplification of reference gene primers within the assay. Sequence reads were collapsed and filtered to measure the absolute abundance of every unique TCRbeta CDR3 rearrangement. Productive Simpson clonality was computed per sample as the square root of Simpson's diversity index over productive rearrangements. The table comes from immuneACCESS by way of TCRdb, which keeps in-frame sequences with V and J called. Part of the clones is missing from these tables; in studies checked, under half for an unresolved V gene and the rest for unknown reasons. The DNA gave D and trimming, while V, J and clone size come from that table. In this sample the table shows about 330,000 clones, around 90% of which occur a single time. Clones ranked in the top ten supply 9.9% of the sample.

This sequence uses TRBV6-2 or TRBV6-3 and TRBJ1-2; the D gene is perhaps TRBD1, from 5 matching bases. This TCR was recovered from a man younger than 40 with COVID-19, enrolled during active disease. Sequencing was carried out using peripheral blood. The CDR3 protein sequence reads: CASSYRQGFGYTF. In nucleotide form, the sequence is TGTGCCAGCAGTTACCGCCAGGGCTTCGGCTACACCTTC.